Presented here are 26 T cell receptor beta chains from one specimen sequenced in a study of T cell responses to AZD1222 COVID-19 vaccine. Sequencing was performed with immunoSEQ multiplex PCR; in TCRdb, only in-frame clones are kept and a portion is missing. The sample lists some 150,000 clones; approximately 85% were seen once. The specimen comprised peripheral blood, sampled 28 days after the second dose of the MenACWY control vaccine. All receptors come from an adult who received the MenACWY meningococcal vaccine as a control.

J is TRBJ1-4 and V is TRBV6-1, with TRBD1 matching 9 bases. Germline lookup yields CDR1 MNHNS and CDR2 SASEGT. The CDR3 contains 15 residues. The ends lost 2 bases at V and 5 bases at J; junction bases unmatched: 3. Written as DNA, the CDR3 is TGTGCCAGCAGTGAATCCGGACAGGGGAATGAAAAACTGTTTTTT. It encodes CASSESGQGNEKLFF.

The rearrangement links TRBV20-1 to TRBJ1-2; 9 bases map to TRBD1. J was trimmed by 4 bases and V by 3 bases; bases with no gene match: 12. CDR1 and CDR2 (germline): DFQATT, SNEGSKA (reference sequence). CDR3 length: 16 amino acids. The CDR3 DNA reads TGCAGTGCTAGTCCGGACAGGGGCCAAATCTTCTATGGCTACACCTTC. This gives the protein CSASPDRGQIFYGYTF.

The genes are TRBV11-1 and TRBJ2-3, with D possibly being TRBD1 (6 bases). Trimming removed 2 bases from V and 6 bases from J, with 12 bases in between. There are 14 residues in the CDR3. Germline-derived CDR1 and CDR2 are SGHAT and FQDESV (reference sequence). Here the CDR3 reads CASSLNFQGDTQYF. Here the CDR3 DNA reads TGTGCCAGCAGCTTAAACTTTCAGGGGGATACGCAGTATTTT.

This chain uses TRBV28 with TRBJ2-1; TRBD2 matches 8 bases. The V segment lost 7 bases and the J segment 2 bases; nucleotides outside the gene matches: 7. CDR1 MDHEN and CDR2 SYDVKM come from the germline V gene. The CDR3 covers 15 residues. The CDR3: CASTVSGVPYNEQFF. The CDR3 coding sequence is TGTGCCAGCACCGTTAGCGGGGTCCCCTACAATGAGCAGTTCTTC. Full variable domain (missing parts from reference TRBV28 and TRBJ2-1): DVKVTQSSRYLVKRTGEKVFLECVQDMDHENMFWYRQDPGLGLRLIYFSYDVKMKEKGDIPEGYSVSREKKERFSLILESASTNQTSMYLCASTVSGVPYNEQFFGPGTRLTVL.

The chain recombines TRBV20-1 with TRBJ1-5, with unresolved D. The V end lost 4 bases, the J end lost 5 bases, and 6 bases lay between the germline ends. CDR1 is DFQATT, CDR2 SNEGSKA, per germline (reference sequence). The CDR3 is made up of 11 amino acids. The CDR3 protein is CSAMVDQPQHF. DNA for the CDR3: TGCAGTGCTATGGTGGATCAGCCCCAGCATTTT.

The chain employs TRBV12-3 or TRBV12-4 and TRBJ1-1, with no clear D. The CDR3 runs 12 residues. Trimming cost V 3 bases and J 6 bases, with 8 bases left between them. The CDR3 is CASSFGVPEAFF. The CDR3 bases are TGTGCCAGCAGTTTTGGGGTACCTGAAGCTTTCTTT.

This clone came up once. CDR3 loop: CASIQVGSGNTIYF. The CDR3 DNA is TGTGCCAGTATTCAGGTTGGCTCTGGAAACACCATATATTTT. The chain carries TRBV19 and TRBJ1-3; no clear D gene. Trimming took 7 bases from V and 0 from J, leaving 10 bases between them. The length of the CDR3 is 14 residues. Germline-derived CDR1 and CDR2 are LNHDA and SQIVND (reference sequence). Full variable domain (rest looked up from reference TRBV19 and TRBJ1-3): DGGITQSPKYLFRKEGQNVTLSCEQNLNHDAMYWYRQDPGQGLRLIYYSQIVNDFQKGDIAEGYSVSREKKESFPLTVTSAQKNPTAFYLCASIQVGSGNTIYFGEGSWLTVV.

The V gene is TRBV10-1, the J gene TRBJ2-2; D is unresolved. The CDR3 is 13 amino acids. Per the germline V gene, CDR1 is WNHNN and CDR2 is SYGVQD (reference sequence). V lost 2 bases, J lost 6 bases, and 7 bases lay in between. CDR3 nucleotide sequence: TGCGCCAGCAGTGAGAATCGCCCCGGGGAGCTGTTTTTT. Protein sequence: CASSENRPGELFF.

Turning to this clone: At one end the junction does not follow the germline gene, possibly because of a read error. V usage is TRBV19 and J usage is TRBJ1-2; the D is unclear. The CDR3 contains 11 residues. From germline, CDR1 is LNHDA and CDR2 SQIVND (reference sequence). CDR3 nucleotides: TGTGCCAGTAGTATTCAGAGCAGACCTGCCTTC. Translation gives CASSIQSRPAF.

CDR3 in DNA: TGTGCCAGCAGCCGCGGAGGTATTAGCTATGGCTACACCTTC. Its protein is CASSRGGISYGYTF. The chain carries TRBV7-9 and TRBJ1-2, with D uncertain. With 5 bases removed from V and 4 bases from J, the gap between germline ends came to 14 bases. Germline V CDR1 and CDR2: SEHNR, FQNEAQ (reference sequence). The CDR3 has 14 residues.

The gene calls are TRBV5-6 and TRBJ2-5; D possibly uses TRBD1 or TRBD2 (5 bases each). Germline-derived CDR1 and CDR2 are SGHDT and YYEEEE. The length of the CDR3 is 16 residues. Deletions cut 6 bases from V and 0 bases from J, with 18 bases between. This CDR3 is CASTSRGLGYQETQYF. CDR3 DNA: TGTGCCAGCACCAGTCGGGGCTTGGGGTACCAAGAGACCCAGTACTTC.

The V call is TRBV11-3, the J call TRBJ2-7; 8 nucleotides line up with TRBD2. Germline V gives CDR1 SGHNT, CDR2 YENEEA. CDR3 length: 15 residues. V lost 4 bases, J lost 5 bases, and 10 bases stayed unmatched. CDR3 coding DNA: TGTGCCAGCAGCTCATATAGCGGGAACAGTCACGAGCAGTACTTC. Translation gives CASSSYSGNSHEQYF.

The gene calls are TRBV29-1 and TRBJ1-2; perhaps TRBD1 as D (6 bases). Germline assignment: CDR1 SQVTM and CDR2 ANQGSEA. The V end lost 4 bases, the J end lost 8 bases, and 14 bases lay between the germline ends. There are 12 residues in the CDR3. The CDR3 reads CSVVQQGGGYTF. The CDR3 DNA is TGCAGCGTTGTTCAACAGGGAGGAGGCTACACCTTC.

The chain joins TRBV27 to TRBJ2-3; TRBD2 matches at 10 bases. The trim removed 0 bases at V and 5 bases at J, leaving 11 bases unmatched. The CDR3 runs 18 residues. The V gene's germline CDR1 is MNHEY and CDR2 SMNVEV (reference sequence). The CDR3 here is CASSLSVRVAGGLDTQYF. CDR3 bases: TGTGCCAGCAGTTTATCGGTGCGGGTAGCGGGGGGCTTAGATACGCAGTATTTT.

The chain carries TRBV5-1 and TRBJ2-6, with D possibly matching TRBD1 (5 bases). V dropped 0 bases and J dropped 0 bases, with 16 bases sitting between them. The CDR3 runs 19 residues. CDR1 and CDR2 from the germline V gene are SGHRS and YFSETQ. The CDR3 sequence: CASSLEVQGPGSGANVLTF. The CDR3, as DNA: TGCGCCAGCAGCTTGGAAGTCCAGGGCCCCGGCTCTGGGGCCAACGTCCTGACTTTC.

The chain is built from TRBV12-5 and TRBJ1-2, with 8 bases that match TRBD1. The CDR3 sequence is 14 residues long. Trimming removed 3 bases from V and 8 bases from J; junction bases left unmatched: 8. Germline loops: CDR1 LGHNT, CDR2 FRNRAP. CDR3 region: CASGFGQGTLGYTF. The CDR3 nucleotides are TGTGCTAGTGGTTTTGGACAGGGAACATTAGGCTACACCTTC.

The CDR3 DNA reads as TGTGCCAGCAGCCCTGGCGGGGGTTACAATGAGCAGTTCTTC. This encodes CASSPGGGYNEQFF. The chain combines TRBV3-1 (or the pseudogene TRBV3-2) with TRBJ2-1; 7 nucleotides align to TRBD2. With V trimmed by 4 bases and J by 4 bases, 4 bases remained unmatched. The length of the CDR3 is 14 residues. Germline loops: CDR1 LGHDT, CDR2 YNNKEL (reference sequence).

The chain has TRBV10-3 and TRBJ2-3, with D possibly called TRBD1 or TRBD2 (5 bases each). The CDR3 length is 13 residues. V was pared by 6 bases and J by 1 base, with 8 bases between. CDR1 is ENHRY, CDR2 SYGVKD, per germline. As DNA, the CDR3 is TGTGCCATCAGACTAGGGGGCACAGATACGCAGTATTTT. The encoded protein is CAIRLGGTDTQYF.

The chain uses TRBV18 and TRBJ1-3; TRBD1 is a possible D gene (5 bases). The CDR3 contains 13 residues. V dropped 2 bases and J dropped 4 bases, with 6 bases sitting between them. The V gene's germline CDR1 is KGHSH and CDR2 LQKENI. The CDR3 is CASSPGAGNTIYF. The DNA of the CDR3 is TGTGCCAGCTCACCAGGGGCCGGAAACACCATATATTTT.

This clone came up a few times. The chain links TRBV5-1 to TRBJ1-6, with TRBD1 identical over 8 bases. J gave up 0 bases and V 4 bases, and 3 bases lay outside the gene matches. Germline loops: CDR1 SGHRS, CDR2 YFSETQ. This CDR3 region has 16 residues. The CDR3 loop is CASSRDRSSYNSPLHF. The CDR3 DNA reads TGCGCCAGCAGCCGGGACAGGAGCTCCTATAATTCACCCCTCCACTTT.

V usage is TRBV7-6 and J usage is TRBJ1-2; perhaps TRBD1 as D (5 bases). Germline V lookup: CDR1 SGHVS, CDR2 FNYEAQ. Trimming shortened V by 1 base and J by 4 bases, and 13 bases separated the two germline ends. This CDR3 is 15 amino acids long. CDR3 DNA: TGTGCCAGCAGCTTAGTCCCGGGGGAAGGCTATGGCTACACCTTC. This codes for CASSLVPGEGYGYTF.

The chain has TRBV5-6 and TRBJ1-2; D gene ambiguous. Deletions cut 7 bases from V and 2 bases from J, with 9 bases between. Per germline, CDR1 SGHDT and CDR2 YYEEEE. CDR3 length: 12 residues. CDR3 protein: CASSGPNYGYTF. As DNA, the CDR3 is TGTGCCAGCTCCGGGCCCAACTATGGCTACACCTTC.

J is TRBJ2-3 and V is TRBV6-6; TRBD2 matches 9 bases. The germline V gene encodes CDR1 MNHNY and CDR2 SVGAGI (reference sequence). The CDR3 runs to 16 residues. The V and J ends lost 6 bases and 2 bases, in that order; junction bases with no gene match: 9. The CDR3 spells CASSSRAGGLTDTQYF. CDR3 nucleotides: TGTGCCAGCAGCTCTCGGGCGGGGGGGCTCACAGATACGCAGTATTTT.

The rearrangement uses TRBV9 and TRBJ2-3; no clear D gene. Trimming pared 0 bases from V and 0 bases from J, leaving 11 bases between. Germline loops: CDR1 SGDLS, CDR2 YYNGEE. CDR3 length: 16 amino acids. The chain's CDR3 is CASSVGLRPSTDTQYF. The CDR3 DNA reads as TGTGCCAGCAGCGTAGGCCTCAGACCTAGCACAGATACGCAGTATTTT.

The CDR3 DNA sequence: TGTGCCAGCAGCTTTAACGGGGTGTTAGGGGAAAAACTGTTTTTT. Amino acid sequence: CASSFNGVLGEKLFF. The chain recombines TRBV7-9 with TRBJ1-4; D is undetermined. V was clipped by 3 bases and J by 8 bases, with 16 bases between them. In germline, CDR1 is SEHNR, CDR2 FQNEAQ (reference sequence). The CDR3 loop spans 15 amino acids.

V is TRBV7-8 and J is TRBJ2-3, with 9 bases aligning to TRBD2. CDR1 SGHVS and CDR2 FQNEAQ come from the germline V gene. The CDR3 covers 16 residues. V was clipped by 1 base and J by 4 bases; unmatched bases: 6. The CDR3 here is CASSLVRTSAADTQYF. In DNA form, the CDR3 reads TGTGCCAGCAGCTTAGTCAGGACTAGCGCAGCAGATACGCAGTATTTT. The whole variable domain, filled in from reference TRBV7-8 and TRBJ2-3, reads GAGVSQSPRYKVAKRGQDVALRCDPISGHVSLFWYQQALGQGPEFLTYFQNEAQLDKSGLPSDRFFAERPEGSVSTLKIQRTQQEDSAVYLCASSLVRTSAADTQYFGPGTRLTVL.